Sequencing of this TCR beta chain was carried out in a study of T cells in Graves' hyperthyroidism and ophthalmopathy. Whole-study findings and limits: Blood also carried most thyroid clonotypes expanded above 0.001.

Amplification targeted TCR beta CDR3 regions from RNA transcripts. The HTBI primer set drove a first-round RT-PCR of the TCR CDR3. Via MiXCR, TCRdb re-called the multiplex PCR reads, giving one row per CDR3 protein. The sample has 700,000 to 950,000 distinct CDR3 sequences; about a third are singletons. As to this clonotype: What it binds is not known.

Hyperthyroidism in the patients, aged 18 to 65, was newly diagnosed and under 2 months in duration. Uncontrolled infection, other autoimmune disease, pregnancy or lactation disqualified patients from enrolment. Each 10 ml fresh peripheral blood draw supplied the PBMCs. This clonotype was sampled from a woman aged 40 to 49 with Graves' hyperthyroidism. The specimen was blood.

DNA of the CDR3: TGTGCCAGCGGGTTCTTAGGGAGCGGGTCACCCCTCCACTTT. This codes for CASGFLGSGSPLHF. The rearrangement links TRBV7-2 to TRBJ1-6; D gene uncertain. The CDR3 runs to 14 residues. V gave up 8 bases and J gave up 10 bases, with 18 bases separating them. CDR1 and CDR2 from the germline V gene are SGHTA and FQGNSA.